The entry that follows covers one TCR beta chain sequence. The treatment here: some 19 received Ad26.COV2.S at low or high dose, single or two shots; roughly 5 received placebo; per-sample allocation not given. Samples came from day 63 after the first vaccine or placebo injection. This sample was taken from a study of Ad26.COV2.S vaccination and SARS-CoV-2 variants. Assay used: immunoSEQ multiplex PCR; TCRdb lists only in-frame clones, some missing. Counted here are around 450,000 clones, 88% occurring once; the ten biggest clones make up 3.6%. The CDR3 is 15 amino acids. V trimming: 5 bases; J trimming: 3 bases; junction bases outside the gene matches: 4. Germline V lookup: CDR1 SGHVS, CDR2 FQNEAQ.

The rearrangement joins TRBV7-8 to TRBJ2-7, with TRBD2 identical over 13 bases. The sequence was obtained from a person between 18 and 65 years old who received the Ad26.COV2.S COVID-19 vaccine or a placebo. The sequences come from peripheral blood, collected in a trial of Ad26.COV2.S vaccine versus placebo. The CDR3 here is CASSMRTSGGYEQYF. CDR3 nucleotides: TGTGCCAGCAGCATGAGGACTAGCGGGGGCTACGAGCAGTACTTC.